This TCR beta chain was retrieved from a study of OX40 agonist ivuxolimab in advanced cancers. With respect to the entire study: Ivuxolimab, which targeted the costimulatory receptor OX40 (CD134), was an agonistic, fully human IgG2 monoclonal antibody. Intravenous ivuxolimab was administered to patients every 2 weeks at six dose levels: 0.01, 0.1, 0.3, 1.5, 3 and 10 mg/kg. Of the 50 to 55 dose-escalation patients, hepatocellular carcinoma was present in some 19, melanoma in roughly 15, renal cell carcinoma in 9 and head and neck cancer in 9. A male proportion of roughly 80% and a mean age of roughly 58 years, ranging from roughly 23 to 85, were recorded for the dose-escalation cohort. Patients were allowed to have had prior anti-PD-1, anti-PD-L1 or anti-CTLA-4 therapy, and 40% of the dose-escalation patients had been treated with checkpoint inhibitors. Three dose-escalation patients achieved partial responses, one with hepatocellular carcinoma and two with cutaneous melanoma. Peripheral TCRbeta sequencing was intended to test whether TCR sequence diversity was altered and clonal T-cell expansion was caused by ivuxolimab. The paper describes the monotherapy dose-escalation part (N = 52 patients) of the phase I trial of ivuxolimab.

To sequence the TCRbeta CDR3 region, genomic DNA was isolated from the sorted cells. The immunoSEQ Assay was used to sequence the TCRbeta CDR3 regions. Sourced from immuneACCESS, this table was stored by TCRdb with only in-frame sequences that have V and J called. A share of the clones is absent; for the studies checked, an unresolved V gene accounts for under half, and the remainder has no known explanation. The sample data list approximately 97,000 clones, and about nine tenths of these were observed just once. The ten largest clones take up around 6% of the sample. The CDR3, cysteine through phenylalanine, is 13 amino acids long. The CDR1 and CDR2 encoded by the germline V gene are MNHEY and SVGAGI. Paper-wide results and their limitations: On average, CD8+ T cells showed more expanded clones than CD4+ T cells after ivuxolimab. Which antigens the clonally expanded peripheral T cells were specific for was not determined. Clonal expansion of both CD4+ and CD8+ blood T cells was observed from baseline to week 6 at doses 0.1 to 3.0 mg/kg. Low levels of normalized T-cell clonal expansion were also shown by some nonresponding patients. In partial responders in the 0.1-3.0 mg/kg groups, normalized peripheral clonal expansion was found to be among the lowest, especially among CD8+ T cells.

As concerns this clone: Its antigen remains unidentified. No DNA is shown, since the ends of the CDR3 on it are uncertain; the CDR3 is the one TCRdb lists.

The trial excluded patients who had a history of autoimmune disease or were on systemic immunosuppression. Peripheral blood for TCR sequencing was collected from all dose cohorts at baseline, on cycle 4 day 1, and on cycle 7 day 1. The samples were drawn from a first-in-human, open-label, multicenter phase I dose-escalation trial of ivuxolimab. Adults with locally advanced or metastatic melanoma, renal cell, hepatocellular, or head and neck squamous cell carcinoma were enrolled in the trial. CD4+ and CD8+ T cells were sorted separately from peripheral blood before TCR sequencing. The receptor's source is an adult with an advanced solid tumor such as melanoma, head and neck, liver or kidney cancer. The specimen comprised CD4+ or CD8+ T cells sorted from blood, sampled in a trial of the OX40 agonist ivuxolimab. The V gene is TRBV6-5 and the J gene is TRBJ2-1. The CDR3 region: CASSSGRAPEQFF.